This is a list of T cell receptor beta chains from one sample in a study of tumor-infiltrating lymphocytes in primary liver carcinoma. TCRdb re-called the multiplex PCR reads through MiXCR, storing one row per CDR3 protein. The table lists around 120,000 distinct CDR3 sequences, around 70% of them singletons, with 8.1% in the top ten. Material: tumor-adjacent normal liver tissue. These receptors originate from a woman aged 60-70 years with primary liver carcinoma and hepatitis B virus infection. CDR3s include the opening cysteine and the closing phenylalanine or tryptophan. A D gene is named only where the DNA matches it firmly. Size is omitted from some rows. Given values are once, few, many or a class for expanded clones.

J gene | clone size | CDR3 length | D gene | V gene | CDR3 DNA | CDR3 protein
TRBJ2-1 | - | 10 | - | TRBV20-1 | TGCAGCGAGACTGGGGATGAGCAGTTCTTC | CSETGDEQFF
TRBJ1-4 | - | 14 | - | TRBV12-3/TRBV12-4 | TGTGCCAGCAGCTTTGGGGAGGGGGGTGAAAAACTGTTTTTT | CASSFGEGGEKLFF
TRBJ2-3 | - | 14 | TRBD2 | TRBV6-1 | TGTGTCAGCAGGATAGCGGGAAGCACAGATACGCAGTATTTT | CVSRIAGSTDTQYF
TRBJ1-1 | - | 12 | - | TRBV10-3 | TGTGCCACAAGGGGGGACGCAGCCGAAGCTTTCTTT | CATRGDAAEAFF
TRBJ1-2 | many | 15 | - | TRBV5-1 | TGCGCCAGCAGCTTGGCTGGGGGAGAGAACTATGGCTACACCTTC | CASSLAGGENYGYTF
TRBJ2-1 | many | 16 | - | TRBV20-1 | TGCAGTGCTAGACCGGACCAATCTCGGAGCTACAATGAGCAGTTCTTC | CSARPDQSRSYNEQFF
TRBJ1-6 | - | 13 | - | TRBV12-3/TRBV12-4 | TGTGCCAGCAGTTTTATGAGGGGCACACCCCTCCACTTT | CASSFMRGTPLHF
TRBJ1-1 | - | 16 | - | TRBV12-3/TRBV12-4 | TGTGCCAGCAGGGAGGGGCGCGGTAGGCGAGACACTGAAGCTTTCTTT | CASREGRGRRDTEAFF
TRBJ2-2 | few | 13 | - | TRBV10-3 | TGTGCCATCAGTGGGGGCGGGGCCGGGGAGCTGCTTTTT | CAISGGGAGELLF
TRBJ1-6 | - | 16 | - | TRBV20-1 | TGCAGTGCTAGAGTTTGGGGGCGGATAAGAGATTCACCCCTCCACTTT | CSARVWGRIRDSPLHF
TRBJ2-7 | few | 13 | - | TRBV30 | TGTGCCTGGTCAAGGGGGGCTTTGGGCGAGCAGTACTTC | CAWSRGALGEQYF
TRBJ2-7 | once | 14 | TRBD1 | TRBV12-3/TRBV12-4 | TGTGCCAGCAGTTCCGGGACAGGTCGACTAGAGCATTACTTC | CASSSGTGRLEHYF
TRBJ1-3 | - | 17 | TRBD1 | TRBV20-1 | TGCAGTGCTCCTCGCCGCCACAGGGGAGGCCTTGGAAACACCATATATTTT | CSAPRRHRGGLGNTIYF
TRBJ1-5 | - | 8 | - | TRBV11-3 | TGTGACAACGGCCCCCAGCATTTT | CDNGPQHF
TRBJ2-1 | - | 15 | - | TRBV5-6 | TGTGCAAGCAGCTCCCAGACTAGGACGACCAATGAGCAGTTCTTC | CASSSQTRTTNEQFF
TRBJ1-1 | - | 16 | - | TRBV12-5 | TGTGCTAGTCGTTTGGTACTGGGTAGCCTCGATAATGAGGCTTTCTTT | CASRLVLGSLDNEAFF
TRBJ1-1 | many | 12 | - | TRBV28 | TGTGCCACTTCGAACAGCGACACTGAAGCTTTCTTT | CATSNSDTEAFF
TRBJ2-5 | - | 17 | - | TRBV5-5 | TGTGTCAGCAGCCAACGGAAGGGTACAGGGATTGGGGAGACCCAGTACTTC | CVSSQRKGTGIGETQYF
TRBJ2-7 | once | 14 | - | TRBV12-5 | TGTGCTAGTAGTTTGGGCACTAGAACATACGAGCAGTACTTT | CASSLGTRTYEQYF
TRBJ2-1 | - | 15 | - | TRBV6-1 | TGTGCGAGCAATTTGGGAGGACAACATAACAATGAGCAGTTCTTC | CASNLGGQHNNEQFF
TRBJ2-2 | many | 13 | - | TRBV6-5 | TGTGCCAGCAGTCCCACGTCCCCCGGGGAGCTGTTTTTT | CASSPTSPGELFF
TRBJ1-5 | once | 17 | - | TRBV4-1 | TGCGCCAGCTGCCCTTGGGACCTTCGGCGAAGCAATCAGCCCCAGCATTTT | CASCPWDLRRSNQPQHF